Below are 15 T cell receptor beta chains sequenced from a single sample in a study of OX40 agonist ivuxolimab in advanced cancers. Produced via immunoSEQ multiplex PCR; TCRdb's table is partial and in-frame only. The sample lists more than 65,000 clones, approximately 90% occurring once. The specimen comprised CD4+ or CD8+ T cells sorted from blood, sampled in a trial of the OX40 agonist ivuxolimab. The receptor source for this set is an adult with an advanced solid tumor such as melanoma, head and neck, liver or kidney cancer.

J is TRBJ1-5 and V is TRBV19, with D hard to call. Germline V gives CDR1 LNHDA, CDR2 SQIVND (reference sequence). With 7 bases removed from V and 0 bases from J, the gap between germline ends came to 13 bases. The CDR3 has 15 amino acids. The CDR3 region has the DNA TGTGCCAGTATCGCGTGGGCGAATAGCAATCAGCCCCAGCATTTT. Its protein is CASIAWANSNQPQHF.

CDR3: CASSVAPQYNRAGNTIYF. CDR3 nucleotides: TGTGCCAGCAGCGTAGCTCCCCAATACAATCGTGCTGGAAACACCATATATTTT. The V and J genes are TRBV9 and TRBJ1-3; D not resolved. V shed 0 bases and J shed 2 bases, with 18 bases lying between them. Germline CDR1 SGDLS, CDR2 YYNGEE. This CDR3 is built from 18 residues.

V usage is TRBV30 and J usage is TRBJ2-3; TRBD2 agrees at 10 bases. The J segment lost 1 base and the V segment lost 4 bases, leaving 5 bases of the junction unmatched. CDR1 is GTSNPN and CDR2 is SVGIG in the germline V gene (reference sequence). This CDR3 spans 15 amino acids. The CDR3 bases are TGTGCCTGGACCAAAGGACTAGCGGGCACAGATACGCAGTATTTT. It translates to CAWTKGLAGTDTQYF.

The rearrangement links TRBV7-3 to TRBJ2-5, with no clear D. V was trimmed by 1 base and J by 5 bases, leaving 17 bases between them. Germline V lookup: CDR1 SGHTA, CDR2 FQGTGA. The CDR3 spans 16 residues. The CDR3 sequence is CASSLRATTLGETQYF. The CDR3 DNA is TGTGCCAGCAGCTTAAGAGCCACAACCCTGGGGGAGACCCAGTACTTC.

This clone appeared a single time. The chain recombines TRBV6-4 with TRBJ1-2; D remains ambiguous. Looked up from germline, CDR1 is MRHNA and CDR2 is SNTAGT. The ends were cut back, 4 bases at V and 4 bases at J, with 13 bases in the middle. This CDR3 is built from 14 residues. CDR3 residues: CASSATTSSYGYTF. The DNA for the CDR3 is TGTGCCAGCAGTGCTACTACCTCCTCCTATGGCTACACCTTC.

The chain is built from TRBV29-1 and TRBJ2-1; possibly TRBD2 for D (6 bases). The CDR3 has 13 amino acids. Trimming removed 4 bases from V and 8 bases from J, with 15 bases in between. Germline V lookup: CDR1 SQVTM, CDR2 ANQGSEA. CDR3 sequence: CSVVREQVDEQFF. For the CDR3, the DNA is TGCAGCGTTGTACGGGAGCAGGTCGATGAGCAGTTCTTC.

V is TRBV5-8 and J is TRBJ2-5; no clear D gene. With 1 base removed from V and 1 base from J, the gap between germline ends came to 8 bases. CDR1 is SGHTS and CDR2 is YDEGEE in the germline V gene. This CDR3 spans 14 amino acids. In DNA, the CDR3 is TGTGCCAGCAGCTTGTTTTCAGCCCAAGAGACCCAGTACTTC. Protein product: CASSLFSAQETQYF.

The rearrangement links TRBV5-4 to TRBJ2-1; 11 bases map to TRBD2. Losses at the gene ends were 3 bases for V and 2 bases for J; bases not matched to a gene: 4. Germline V gives CDR1 SGHNT, CDR2 YYREEE (reference sequence). The CDR3 sequence is 16 residues long. The CDR3 spells CASSSIAGGPYNEQFF. As DNA, the CDR3 is TGTGCCAGCAGCTCAATAGCGGGAGGGCCCTACAATGAGCAGTTCTTC.

The genes are TRBV7-9 and TRBJ1-6, with D hard to call. Germline CDR1 is SEHNR and CDR2 is FQNEAQ (reference sequence). V shed 0 bases and J shed 10 bases, with 10 bases lying between them. CDR3 length equals 14 residues. The chain's CDR3 is CASSLAQEASPLHF. The DNA of the CDR3 is TGTGCCAGCAGCTTAGCCCAGGAGGCGTCACCCCTCCACTTT.

V and J are TRBV7-9 and TRBJ2-1; 9 nucleotides agree with TRBD2. J was trimmed by 10 bases and V by 1 base; bases with no gene match: 5. Per the germline V gene, CDR1 is SEHNR and CDR2 is FQNEAQ (reference sequence). CDR3 size: 14 residues. The CDR3 sequence: CASSLGTSEGEQFF. The CDR3 DNA sequence: TGTGCCAGCAGCTTAGGGACTAGCGAGGGCGAGCAGTTCTTC.

The rearrangement uses TRBV28 and TRBJ2-7; 8 bases align to TRBD1. CDR1 is MDHEN, CDR2 SYDVKM, per germline. The V segment lost 4 bases and the J segment 6 bases; nucleotides outside the gene matches: 8. There are 14 residues in the CDR3. The CDR3 DNA reads as TGTGCCAGCAGTTCGGGACAGGTTATTTCCGAGCAGTACTTC. Translating it yields CASSSGQVISEQYF.

The DNA for the CDR3 is TGTGCCAGCAGCTTTGCCAGAAACTATGGCTACACCTTC. Its protein product is CASSFARNYGYTF. V usage is TRBV5-8 and J usage is TRBJ1-2; no clear D gene. Germline CDR1 and CDR2: SGHTS and YDEGEE. The CDR3 sequence is 13 residues long. V was pared by 2 bases and J by 2 bases, with 7 bases between.

The rearrangement joins TRBV19 to TRBJ2-5; D perhaps matches TRBD2 (5 bases). TRBJ2-7 matches the DNA end more closely, so the J call is doubtful. The germline V gene encodes CDR1 LNHDA and CDR2 SQIVND (reference sequence). This CDR3 is 13 amino acids long. The chain's CDR3 is CASSIGGSYEQYF. For the CDR3, the DNA is TGTGCCAGTAGTATTGGAGGATCCTACGAGCAGTACTTC.

V gene TRBV9 combines with J gene TRBJ1-2, with D possibly being TRBD1 (5 bases). The V end lost 0 bases, the J end lost 4 bases, and 13 bases lay between the germline ends. Germline CDR1 reads SGDLS; CDR2 reads YYNGEE. This CDR3 has 15 amino acids. Here the CDR3 reads CASSVAAQGPYGYTF. The CDR3 nucleotides read TGTGCCAGCAGCGTAGCTGCTCAGGGACCCTATGGCTACACCTTC.

The chain combines TRBV7-3 with TRBJ2-1, with D perhaps TRBD1 or TRBD2 (5 bases each). V lost 4 bases to trimming and J lost 4 bases, with 17 bases between them. CDR1 is SGHTA, CDR2 FQGTGA, per germline. The CDR3 consists of 16 residues. As DNA, the CDR3 is TGTGCCAGCAGCTGGGACGCGGTACGAGTTTACAATGAGCAGTTCTTC. As protein: CASSWDAVRVYNEQFF.